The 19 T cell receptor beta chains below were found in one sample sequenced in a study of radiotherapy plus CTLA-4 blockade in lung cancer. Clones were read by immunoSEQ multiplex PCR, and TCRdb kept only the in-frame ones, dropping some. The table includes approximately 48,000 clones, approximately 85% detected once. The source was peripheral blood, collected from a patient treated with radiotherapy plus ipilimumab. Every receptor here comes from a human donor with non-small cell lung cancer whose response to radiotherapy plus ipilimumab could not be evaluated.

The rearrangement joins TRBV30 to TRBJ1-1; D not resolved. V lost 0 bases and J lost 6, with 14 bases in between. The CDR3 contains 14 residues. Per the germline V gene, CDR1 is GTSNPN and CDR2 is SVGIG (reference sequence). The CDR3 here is CAWSVTPQRAEAFF. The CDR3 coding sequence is TGTGCCTGGAGTGTCACACCCCAGAGGGCTGAAGCTTTCTTT.

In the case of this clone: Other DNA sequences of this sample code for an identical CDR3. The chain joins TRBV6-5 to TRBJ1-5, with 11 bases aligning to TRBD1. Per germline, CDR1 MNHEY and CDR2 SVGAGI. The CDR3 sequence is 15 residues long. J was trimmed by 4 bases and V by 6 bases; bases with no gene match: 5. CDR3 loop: CASSRGTGGNQPQHF. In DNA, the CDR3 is TGTGCCAGCAGCCGGGGGACAGGGGGAAATCAGCCCCAGCATTTT.

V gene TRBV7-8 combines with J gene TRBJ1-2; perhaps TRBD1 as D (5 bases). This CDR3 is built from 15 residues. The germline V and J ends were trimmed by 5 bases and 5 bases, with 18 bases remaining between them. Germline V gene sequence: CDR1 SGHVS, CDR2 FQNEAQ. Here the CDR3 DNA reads TGTGCCAGCAGCGCGACAGACTCCGGGGGGTATGGCTACACCTTC. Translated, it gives CASSATDSGGYGYTF.

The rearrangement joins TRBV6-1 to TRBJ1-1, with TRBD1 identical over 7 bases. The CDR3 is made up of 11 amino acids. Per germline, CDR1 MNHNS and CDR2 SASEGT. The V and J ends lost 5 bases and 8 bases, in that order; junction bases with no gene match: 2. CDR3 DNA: TGTGCCAGCAGTCGACAGGGAGAAGCTTTCTTT. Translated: CASSRQGEAFF.

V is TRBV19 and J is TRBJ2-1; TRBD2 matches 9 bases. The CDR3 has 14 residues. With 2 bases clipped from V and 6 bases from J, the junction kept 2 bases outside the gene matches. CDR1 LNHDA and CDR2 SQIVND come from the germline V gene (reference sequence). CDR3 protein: CASSITSGRNEQFF. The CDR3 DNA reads TGTGCCAGTAGTATAACTAGCGGGCGCAATGAGCAGTTCTTC. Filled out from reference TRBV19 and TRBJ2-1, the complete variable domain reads DGGITQSPKYLFRKEGQNVTLSCEQNLNHDAMYWYRQDPGQGLRLIYYSQIVNDFQKGDIAEGYSVSREKKESFPLTVTSAQKNPTAFYLCASSITSGRNEQFFGPGTRLTVL.

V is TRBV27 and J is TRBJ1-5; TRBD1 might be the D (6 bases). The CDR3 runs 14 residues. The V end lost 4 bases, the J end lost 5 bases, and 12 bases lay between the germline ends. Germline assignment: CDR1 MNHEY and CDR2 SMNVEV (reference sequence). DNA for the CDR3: TGTGCCAGCAGTTACAGGGCCGGGGATCAGCCCCAGCATTTT. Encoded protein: CASSYRAGDQPQHF.

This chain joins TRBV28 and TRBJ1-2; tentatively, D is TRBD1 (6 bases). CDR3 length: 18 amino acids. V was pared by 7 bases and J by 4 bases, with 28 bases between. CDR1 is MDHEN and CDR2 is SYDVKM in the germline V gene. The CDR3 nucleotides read TGTGCCAGCAAGGTGGTCGGCCATACAGGGCCCGCTGGCTATGGCTACACCTTC. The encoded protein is CASKVVGHTGPAGYGYTF.

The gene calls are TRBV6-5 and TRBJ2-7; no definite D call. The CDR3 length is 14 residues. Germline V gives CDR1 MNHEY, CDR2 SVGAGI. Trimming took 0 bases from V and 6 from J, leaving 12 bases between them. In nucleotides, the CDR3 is TGTGCCAGCAGTTACTCGAGGTCATCCGGCGAGCAGTACTTC. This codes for CASSYSRSSGEQYF.

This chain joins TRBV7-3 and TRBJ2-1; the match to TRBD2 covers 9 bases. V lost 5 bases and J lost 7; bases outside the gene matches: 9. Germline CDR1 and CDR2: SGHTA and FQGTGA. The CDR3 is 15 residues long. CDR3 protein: CASSLSGSVGNEQFF. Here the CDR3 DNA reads TGTGCCAGCAGCCTTAGCGGGAGCGTGGGGAATGAGCAGTTCTTC. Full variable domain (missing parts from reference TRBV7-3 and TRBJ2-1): GAGVSQTPSNKVTEKGKYVELRCDPISGHTALYWYRQSLGQGPEFLIYFQGTGAADDSGLPNDRFFAVRPEGSVSTLKIQRTERGDSAVYLCASSLSGSVGNEQFFGPGTRLTVL.

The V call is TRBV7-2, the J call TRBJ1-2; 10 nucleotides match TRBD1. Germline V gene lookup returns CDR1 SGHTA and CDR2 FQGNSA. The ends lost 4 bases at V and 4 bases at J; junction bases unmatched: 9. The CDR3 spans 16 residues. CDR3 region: CASSSTGTGVGYGYTF. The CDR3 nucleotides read TGTGCCAGCAGCTCAACCGGGACAGGGGTGGGCTATGGCTACACCTTC.

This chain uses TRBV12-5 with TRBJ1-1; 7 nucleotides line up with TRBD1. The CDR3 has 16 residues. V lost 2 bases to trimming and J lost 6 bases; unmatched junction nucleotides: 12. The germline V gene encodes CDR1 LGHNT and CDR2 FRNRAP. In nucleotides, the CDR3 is TGTGCTAGTGGTTTGACAAAGACAGGGCCGAAGGCTGAAGCTTTCTTT. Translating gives CASGLTKTGPKAEAFF.

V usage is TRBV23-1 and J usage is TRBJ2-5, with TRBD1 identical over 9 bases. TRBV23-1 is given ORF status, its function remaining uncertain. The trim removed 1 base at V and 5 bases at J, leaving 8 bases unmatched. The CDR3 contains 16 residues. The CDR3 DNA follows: TGCGCCAGCAGTCAATGGACAGGGGACGTTGAGGAGACCCAGTACTTC. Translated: CASSQWTGDVEETQYF.

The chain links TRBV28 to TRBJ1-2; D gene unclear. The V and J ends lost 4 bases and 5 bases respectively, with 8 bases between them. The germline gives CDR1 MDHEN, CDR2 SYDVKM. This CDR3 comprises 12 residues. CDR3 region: CASSSPSYGYTF. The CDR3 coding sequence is TGTGCCAGCAGTTCCCCCTCGTATGGCTACACCTTC.

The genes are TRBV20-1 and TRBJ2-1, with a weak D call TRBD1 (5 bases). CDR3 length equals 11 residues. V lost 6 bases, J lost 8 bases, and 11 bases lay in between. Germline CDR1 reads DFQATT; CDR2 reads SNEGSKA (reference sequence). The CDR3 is CSAPRVHEQFF. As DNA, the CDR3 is TGCAGTGCCCCCAGGGTCCATGAGCAGTTCTTC.

CDR3: CATPRTGRGVANTEAFF. For the CDR3, the DNA is TGCGCCACCCCAAGGACAGGGAGAGGGGTAGCGAACACTGAAGCTTTCTTT. This chain joins TRBV5-1 and TRBJ1-1; the match to TRBD1 covers 8 bases. J lost 1 base, V lost 9 bases, and 17 bases had no gene match. Germline loops: CDR1 SGHRS, CDR2 YFSETQ. The length of the CDR3 is 17 residues.

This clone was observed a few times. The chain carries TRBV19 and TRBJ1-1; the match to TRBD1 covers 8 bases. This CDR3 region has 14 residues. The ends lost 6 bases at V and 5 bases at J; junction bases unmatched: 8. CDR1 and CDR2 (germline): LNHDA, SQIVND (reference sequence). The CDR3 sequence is CASSGQGPFTEAFF. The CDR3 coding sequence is TGTGCCAGTAGCGGACAGGGCCCCTTTACTGAAGCTTTCTTT. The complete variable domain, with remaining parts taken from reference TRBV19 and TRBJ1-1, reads DGGITQSPKYLFRKEGQNVTLSCEQNLNHDAMYWYRQDPGQGLRLIYYSQIVNDFQKGDIAEGYSVSREKKESFPLTVTSAQKNPTAFYLCASSGQGPFTEAFFGQGTRLTVV.

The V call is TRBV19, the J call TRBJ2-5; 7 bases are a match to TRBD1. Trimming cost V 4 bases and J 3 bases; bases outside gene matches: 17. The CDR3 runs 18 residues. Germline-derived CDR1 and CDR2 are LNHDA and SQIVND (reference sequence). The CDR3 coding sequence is TGTGCCAGTAGTAAGGCCACCTACACCGGGACAGAAAAAGAGACCCAGTACTTC. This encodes CASSKATYTGTEKETQYF.

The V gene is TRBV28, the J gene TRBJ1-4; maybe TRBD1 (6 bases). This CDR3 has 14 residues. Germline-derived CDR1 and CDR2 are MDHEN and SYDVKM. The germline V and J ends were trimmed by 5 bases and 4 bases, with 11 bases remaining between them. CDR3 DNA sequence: TGTGCCAGCAGTGGCGGGGGCTTTAATGAAAAACTGTTTTTT. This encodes CASSGGGFNEKLFF.

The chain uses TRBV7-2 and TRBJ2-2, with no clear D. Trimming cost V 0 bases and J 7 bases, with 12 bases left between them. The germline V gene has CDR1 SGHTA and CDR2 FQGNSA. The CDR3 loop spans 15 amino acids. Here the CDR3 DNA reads TGTGCCAGCAGCTTAGCCCGATCAAGCTACGGGGAGCTGTTTTTT. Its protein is CASSLARSSYGELFF.